What follows describes a single T cell receptor beta chain. No antigen is known for it. The entry originates in a study of beta chain features in type 1 diabetes. Study observations and caveats: For Type 1 diabetes patients, all four CD4+ subsets carried TCRB CDR3s that were moderately but significantly shorter.

Germline trimming cut 7 bases from V and 6 bases from J; bases unmatched to any gene: 10. Germline V gene lookup returns CDR1 MNHEY and CDR2 SMNVEV (reference sequence). This CDR3 has 16 amino acids. All of the isolated RNA was reverse transcribed, so expressed TCRB transcripts were sequenced. The repertoire was sequenced with immunoSEQ multiplex PCR; TCRdb's copy has only in-frame clones and lacks some. The sample yields around 450,000 clones, about an eighth seen once. Sequences were obtained from naive CD4+ T cells from blood. The chain uses TRBV27 and TRBJ1-6; the match to TRBD1 covers 9 bases. The source of this sequence is a woman under 30 in good health. The CDR3 spells CASTRTGVDGNSPLHF. CDR3 in DNA: TGTGCCAGCACAAGGACAGGGGTCGATGGTAATTCACCCCTCCACTTT.